The 23 T cell receptor beta chains below all came from one sample that was sequenced in a study of CD8 T cells in Susac syndrome. Reverse transcription used 0.5 to 1 ug RNA and random hexamers. TCRdb reprocessed the immunoSEQ multiplex PCR reads via MiXCR and lists one record per CDR3 protein. The table records about 210,000 distinct CDR3 sequences, approximately 95% of them present only once. Input material: CD4+ T cells from PBMCs. The receptors originated from a human donor with multiple sclerosis.

CDR3 DNA: TGCAGCGTTGCGAAGGGGGGGAACACTGAAGCTTTCTTT. It codes for CSVAKGGNTEAFF. This chain joins TRBV29-1 and TRBJ1-1, with D possibly being TRBD1 (6 bases). V shed 4 bases and J shed 1 base, with 10 bases lying between them. CDR1 is SQVTM and CDR2 is ANQGSEA in the germline V gene. The CDR3 length is 13 residues.

The chain has TRBV9 and TRBJ2-7; the match to TRBD2 covers 11 bases. Germline CDR1 and CDR2: SGDLS and YYNGEE. The V gene end was trimmed by 6 bases and the J gene end by 6 bases; junction bases not matched to a gene: 8. The CDR3 length is 14 residues. CDR3 region: CASTDTSGSGEQYF. CDR3 DNA sequence: TGTGCCAGCACCGACACTAGCGGGAGTGGCGAGCAGTACTTC.

The CDR3 spells CASSPYRAVTGELFF. The CDR3 DNA reads as TGTGCCAGCAGTCCGTACAGGGCGGTCACCGGGGAGCTGTTTTTT. The chain employs TRBV27 and TRBJ2-2; perhaps TRBD1 as D (6 bases). Germline values: CDR1 MNHEY, CDR2 SMNVEV (reference sequence). V lost 5 bases, J lost 4 bases, and 14 bases lay in between. The CDR3 runs to 15 residues.

This chain uses TRBV20-1 with TRBJ2-7, with a tentative D call TRBD2 (6 bases). The V gene lost 5 bases and the J gene lost 5 bases, with 16 bases spanning the gap. Germline CDR1 reads DFQATT; CDR2 reads SNEGSKA (reference sequence). This CDR3 comprises 13 residues. The CDR3 protein is CSADTTSNDEQYF. CDR3 nucleotide sequence: TGCAGTGCTGACACCACTAGCAACGACGAGCAGTACTTC.

The J gene is TRBJ2-1, the V gene TRBV7-2; D possibly corresponds to TRBD2 (7 bases). Germline assignment: CDR1 SGHTA and CDR2 FQGNSA. CDR3 length equals 17 residues. Trimming left V 0 bases short and J 1 base short, with 13 bases between. As DNA, the CDR3 is TGTGCCAGCAGCTTAGCGGGAGGGGGAATGTCCTACAATGAGCAGTTCTTC. It translates to CASSLAGGGMSYNEQFF. Drawing the rest from reference TRBV7-2 and TRBJ2-1, the complete variable domain is GAGVSQSPSNKVTEKGKDVELRCDPISGHTALYWYRQSLGQGLEFLIYFQGNSAPDKSGLPSDRFSAERTGGSVSTLTIQRTQQEDSAVYLCASSLAGGGMSYNEQFFGPGTRLTVL.

The chain joins TRBV5-4 to TRBJ1-1, with no clear D. V was clipped by 5 bases and J by 3 bases, with 11 bases between them. The CDR3 is 13 residues long. Germline CDR1 is SGHNT and CDR2 is YYREEE (reference sequence). DNA of the CDR3: TGTGCCAGCAGGGCTACAAGGGACACTGAAGCTTTCTTT. It encodes CASRATRDTEAFF.

The chain links TRBV3-1 to TRBJ1-1, with D perhaps TRBD1 (5 bases). CDR1 LGHDT and CDR2 YNNKEL come from the germline V gene (reference sequence). V gave up 7 bases and J gave up 1 base, with 7 bases separating them. The CDR3 length is 12 residues. CDR3 coding DNA: TGTGCCAGCACCCAGGGGAACACTGAAGCTTTCTTT. Translated: CASTQGNTEAFF.

This chain joins TRBV6-6 and TRBJ1-2, with D possibly being TRBD1 (5 bases). CDR3 length: 13 amino acids. The V and J ends lost 6 bases and 0 bases respectively, with 8 bases between them. Germline-derived CDR1 and CDR2 are MNHNY and SVGAGI (reference sequence). The CDR3 spells CASRQDANYGYTF. The CDR3 DNA sequence: TGTGCCAGCAGACAGGACGCTAACTATGGCTACACCTTC.

V and J are TRBV27 and TRBJ2-6; no definite D call. The CDR3 contains 15 residues. Germline CDR1 reads MNHEY; CDR2 reads SMNVEV (reference sequence). Trimming pared 3 bases from V and 2 bases from J, leaving 8 bases between. This chain's CDR3 is CASSFATPGANVLTF. In nucleotides, the CDR3 is TGTGCCAGCAGTTTCGCAACCCCTGGGGCCAACGTCCTGACTTTC.

V usage is TRBV7-9 and J usage is TRBJ2-5; TRBD1 matches at 8 bases. This CDR3 has 14 residues. CDR1 and CDR2 from the germline V gene are SEHNR and FQNEAQ (reference sequence). J gave up 2 bases and V 8 bases, and 7 bases lay outside the gene matches. The CDR3 DNA sequence: TGTGCCAGCGGCGACAGGGGAAGACAAGAGACCCAGTACTTC. This gives the protein CASGDRGRQETQYF.

The rearrangement joins TRBV29-1 to TRBJ2-3, with D maybe TRBD2 (7 bases). Between the trimmed V and J ends, which lost 7 bases and 2 bases, there was a span of 16 bases. Germline loops: CDR1 SQVTM, CDR2 ANQGSEA. CDR3 length: 14 amino acids. Here the CDR3 reads CSAEGGLHTDTQYF. The CDR3 DNA sequence: TGCAGCGCAGAGGGGGGGTTGCACACAGATACGCAGTATTTT.

The chain couples TRBV24-1 to TRBJ2-1, with 9 bases identical to TRBD1. The germline V gene encodes CDR1 KGHDR and CDR2 SFDVKD. CDR3 size: 16 residues. V gave up 4 bases and J gave up 8 bases; unmatched junction bases: 11. CDR3 amino acids: CATSDRAGTGFDEQFF. The CDR3 nucleotides are TGTGCCACCAGTGACAGAGCCGGGACAGGGTTTGATGAGCAGTTCTTC.

The chain uses TRBV27 and TRBJ2-7; D may correspond to TRBD1 or TRBD2 (5 bases each). CDR1 and CDR2 (germline): MNHEY, SMNVEV (reference sequence). V lost 5 bases and J 0 bases, leaving 20 bases between the germline ends. This CDR3 region has 17 residues. This CDR3 is CASSLTPGTFSSYEQYF. The CDR3 DNA is TGTGCCAGCAGTCTTACCCCCGGGACCTTTAGCTCCTACGAGCAGTACTTC.

Concerning this clonotype: The junction and the germline gene differ at one end; a read error may be behind it. The J gene is TRBJ1-1, the V gene TRBV10-3, with 9 nucleotides matching TRBD1. This CDR3 is 13 amino acids long. The V gene's germline CDR1 is ENHRY and CDR2 SYGVKD. CDR3 loop: CAISDLQGANANF. CDR3 DNA sequence: TGTGCCATCAGTGACCTACAGGGGGCTAATGCCAACTTT.

This chain connects TRBV3-1 to TRBJ2-7; D gene unclear. Trimming cost V 4 bases and J 4 bases, with 14 bases left between them. The CDR3 contains 14 residues. Germline lookup yields CDR1 LGHDT and CDR2 YNNKEL (reference sequence). CDR3 sequence: CASSPLGASYEQYF. The CDR3 nucleotides are TGTGCCAGCAGCCCCCTCGGCGCCTCTTACGAGCAGTACTTC.

The rearrangement joins TRBV7-3 to TRBJ2-2, with D tentatively TRBD1 or TRBD2 (6 bases each). CDR1 SGHTA and CDR2 FQGTGA come from the germline V gene. Trimming cost V 5 bases and J 4 bases, with 14 bases left between them. The CDR3 consists of 15 residues. CDR3 coding DNA: TGTGCCAGCAGCCGGGGGCTAGCAAGCACCGGGGAGCTGTTTTTT. Residues: CASSRGLASTGELFF.

This clonotype was recorded only once. This sequence joins TRBV2 and TRBJ2-7, with 9 bases fitting TRBD1. J gave up 0 bases and V 6 bases, and 6 bases lay outside the gene matches. This CDR3 has 15 residues. From germline, CDR1 is SNHLY and CDR2 FYNNEI. The CDR3 protein is CASSRGQGRSYEQYF. In nucleotides, the CDR3 is TGTGCCAGCAGCCGAGGACAGGGGCGCTCCTACGAGCAGTACTTC. The variable domain in full, with the rest retrieved from reference TRBV2 and TRBJ2-7, is EPEVTQTPSHQVTQMGQEVILRCVPISNHLYFYWYRQILGQKVEFLVSFYNNEISEKSEIFDDQFSVERPDGSNFTLKIRSTKLEDSAMYFCASSRGQGRSYEQYFGPGTRLTVT.

The V call is TRBV29-1, the J call TRBJ2-7; D is possibly TRBD2 (6 bases). Germline lookup yields CDR1 SQVTM and CDR2 ANQGSEA. V was cut by 5 bases and J by 4 bases, with 9 bases left in between. The CDR3 runs 11 residues. The CDR3 bases are TGCAGCGTTCTGGGAGGTTACGAGCAGTACTTC. This gives the protein CSVLGGYEQYF.

This chain uses TRBV2 with TRBJ2-5, with D possibly called TRBD1 or TRBD2 (6 bases each). V was shortened by 3 bases and J by 4 bases, with 15 bases between the two germline ends. The CDR3 is made up of 15 amino acids. CDR1 and CDR2 (germline): SNHLY, FYNNEI. CDR3 sequence: CASSDGGRIGETQYF. The DNA for the CDR3 is TGTGCCAGCAGTGATGGGGGGCGGATCGGAGAGACCCAGTACTTC.

The chain joins TRBV29-1 to TRBJ1-2; D remains unclear. CDR1 and CDR2 from the germline V gene are SQVTM and ANQGSEA. V was shortened by 4 bases and J by 7 bases, with 10 bases between the two germline ends. The CDR3 is made up of 11 amino acids. The chain's CDR3 is CSVGRESGYTF. The CDR3 coding sequence is TGCAGCGTTGGGAGGGAGTCTGGCTACACCTTC.

The chain recombines TRBV4-1 with TRBJ1-2; 7 bases align to TRBD1. The trim removed 2 bases at V and 8 bases at J, leaving 11 bases unmatched. The CDR3 runs to 15 residues. Germline CDR1 is MGHRA and CDR2 is YSYEKL. The CDR3 protein is CASSQPTDRAYGYTF. The DNA of the CDR3 is TGCGCCAGCAGCCAACCGACCGACAGGGCGTACGGCTACACCTTC.

The rearrangement joins TRBV20-1 to TRBJ1-5, with D maybe TRBD1 (5 bases). The germline V and J ends were trimmed by 6 bases and 2 bases, with 11 bases remaining between them. CDR3 size: 13 residues. Looked up from germline, CDR1 is DFQATT and CDR2 is SNEGSKA (reference sequence). The chain's CDR3 is CSAGGDGNQPQHF. The CDR3 DNA follows: TGCAGTGCCGGGGGGGATGGCAATCAGCCCCAGCATTTT.

CDR3 coding DNA: TGTGCCAGCAGCCCCGGGACAGGGTTTGACAATGAGCAGTTCTTC. This translates into CASSPGTGFDNEQFF. V usage is TRBV11-3 and J usage is TRBJ2-1, with 9 bases that match TRBD1. The ends lost 5 bases at V and 5 bases at J; junction bases unmatched: 7. Per the germline V gene, CDR1 is SGHNT and CDR2 is YENEEA. The CDR3 contains 15 residues. Variable domain in full (rest from reference TRBV11-3 and TRBJ2-1): EAGVVQSPRYKIIEKKQPVAFWCNPISGHNTLYWYLQNLGQGPELLIRYENEEAVDDSQLPKDRFSAERLKGVDSTLKIQPAELGDSAVYLCASSPGTGFDNEQFFGPGTRLTVL.